The rows below give T cell receptor beta chains drawn from one sample of a study of T cells in Graves' hyperthyroidism and ophthalmopathy. TCRdb fed the multiplex PCR reads into MiXCR, producing one record per CDR3 protein. The sample shows about 560,000 distinct CDR3 sequences, 14% of them seen only once. The sample comprised blood. These receptors all come from a middle-aged woman with Graves' hyperthyroidism. The CDR3 runs from the conserved cysteine through the conserved F or W. The D gene is left open where the match is weak. Clone size, where shown, is once, few, many, or a class for clones that have expanded.

d_call j_call v_call clone_size cdr3_nt cdr3_aa
TRBD2 TRBJ2-5 TRBV5-1 . TGCGCCAGCAGCTTGGTGGGGCGGGAGGAGCAAGAGACCCAGTACTTC CASSLVGREEQETQYF
. TRBJ1-5 TRBV5-6 many TGTGCCAGCAGCTTGGACGGGACTCATGCCCAGCCCCAGCATTTT CASSLDGTHAQPQHF
. TRBJ1-5 TRBV15 . TGTGCCACCAGCAGGCATACCCCCGGGGGGGCTAGCAATCAGCCCCAGCATTTT CATSRHTPGGASNQPQHF
TRBD1 TRBJ2-3 TRBV28 many TGTGCCAGCACGGACAGGACTCCAGATACGCAGTATTTT CASTDRTPDTQYF
. TRBJ1-2 TRBV30 many TGTGCCTACGCCCCGCAGGGGCCCTATGGCTACACCTTC CAYAPQGPYGYTF
TRBD2 TRBJ2-7 TRBV20-1 many TGCAGTGCTGAAGGACTAGCGGTTTTGCCCTACGAGCAGTACTTC CSAEGLAVLPYEQYF
TRBD1 TRBJ1-1 TRBV5-1 many TGTGCCTCCGGACAGGGGATGAACACTGAAGCTTTCTTT CASGQGMNTEAFF
. TRBJ1-2 TRBV24-1 many TGTGCCACCAGTGACGGATCGTATGGCTACACCTTC CATSDGSYGYTF
TRBD1 TRBJ1-2 TRBV2 many TGTGCCAGCAGTGGGGACAGGAACACGGGTGGCTACACCTTC CASSGDRNTGGYTF
TRBD2 TRBJ2-3 TRBV11-2 many TGTGCCAGCAGCCCCTACGTGACTAGCGGACCAGATACGCAGTATTTT CASSPYVTSGPDTQYF
. TRBJ2-7 TRBV4-2 few TGTGCCAGCAGCCCAGCAGCCTGGGACTCTACCGGCGAGCAGTACTTC CASSPAAWDSTGEQYF
. TRBJ1-1 TRBV5-1 few TGCGCCAGCAGCCACGAACAGGGCCGCACTGAAGCTTTCTTT CASSHEQGRTEAFF
. TRBJ2-5 TRBV5-1 many TGCGCCAGCAGCCGAGCTGAATTCGGGGCGCAAGAGACCCAGTACTTC CASSRAEFGAQETQYF
TRBD1 TRBJ2-7 TRBV5-1 many TGCGCCAGCAGCTTGGGGTCCGGGACAGGGCACTCAACTGAGCAGTACTTC CASSLGSGTGHSTEQYF
. TRBJ1-6 TRBV2 few TGTGCCAGCAGACCCCAGACCGGGTCGATGTCCCTCCACTTT CASRPQTGSMSLHF
. TRBJ2-1 TRBV28 many TGTGCCAGCAGTTTATCGGGGCGGGATTCGAACCACAATGAGCAGTTCTTC CASSLSGRDSNHNEQFF
TRBD1 TRBJ2-7 TRBV14 few TGTGCCAGCAGCCAAGGACAGGGGGCGCTTTCCGAGCAGTACTTC CASSQGQGALSEQYF
TRBD1 TRBJ2-7 TRBV7-9 many TGTGCCAGCAGCTTAGGGGACAGCTACCTCTACGAGCAGTACTTC CASSLGDSYLYEQYF
. TRBJ2-3 TRBV3-1 many TGTGCCAGCAGCCAGAGGGGGGTAGATACGCAGTATTTT CASSQRGVDTQYF
. TRBJ2-7 TRBV20-1 few TGCAGTGCTTCGGACTGGGCAAACGAGCAGTACTTC CSASDWANEQYF
TRBD2 TRBJ2-7 TRBV20-1 many TGCAGTGCTAACCGACTAGCGGGAGGGCCCTACGAGCAGTACTTC CSANRLAGGPYEQYF
TRBD1 TRBJ1-5 TRBV19 . TGTGCCAGTAGTATAGTTGGACAGGGAGATCAGCCCCAGCATTTT CASSIVGQGDQPQHF
. TRBJ1-6 TRBV7-2 . TGTGCCAGCAGTCGAAGCCTCTCTAATAATTCACCCCTCCACTTT CASSRSLSNNSPLHF
. TRBJ2-2 TRBV30 few TGTGCCTGGATTGGCACCGGGGAGCTGTTTTTT CAWIGTGELFF
. TRBJ2-5 TRBV30 few TGTGCCTGGAGTCGCGGGTCAGGAGGGGAGACCCAGTACTTC CAWSRGSGGETQYF
TRBD2 TRBJ2-7 TRBV24-1 few TGTGCCACCAGTGATTCTAGCGGGAGTAGGTACGAGCAGTACTTC CATSDSSGSRYEQYF
TRBD1 TRBJ1-5 TRBV20-1 many TGCAGTGCTAGATCCGGGACAGGTAATCAGCCCCAGCATTTT CSARSGTGNQPQHF
TRBD2 TRBJ2-2 TRBV7-9 few TGTGCCAGCAGATGGGACTATTCGGGCGGGGAGCTGTTTTTT CASRWDYSGGELFF
TRBD2 TRBJ2-7 TRBV30 many TGTGCCTGGAAGTTTCGGGCTAGCGGGGGATCCTACGAGCAGTACTTC CAWKFRASGGSYEQYF
. TRBJ2-7 TRBV30 many TGTGCCTGGAACCAGGGAACGGGAGCTTGGGAGCAGTACTTC CAWNQGTGAWEQYF
. TRBJ1-6 TRBV2 many TGTGCCAGCAGGCCCAAACCTACAGGAACGTTTAATTCACCCCTCCACTTT CASRPKPTGTFNSPLHF
. TRBJ2-5 TRBV25-1 . TGTGCCAGCAGTGTCGCCGGGGGCCGCCAAGAGACCCAGTACTTC CASSVAGGRQETQYF
TRBD1 TRBJ2-3 TRBV5-1 many TGCGCCAGCACCGAACCTTCTACGACAGGGGGCGGCCCAGATACGCAGTATTTT CASTEPSTTGGGPDTQYF
. TRBJ2-1 TRBV29-1 many TGCAGCGCCGAGTCCCCGGGGCACAATGAGCAGTTCTTC CSAESPGHNEQFF
TRBD1 TRBJ1-5 TRBV11-2 many TGTGCCAGCAGCGAAACAGGGGGCAGCCAGCCCCAGCATTTT CASSETGGSQPQHF
TRBD2 TRBJ2-5 TRBV12-3/TRBV12-4 many TGTGCCAGCAGTCATTGGAGAAGCGGGGGCCAAGAGACCCAGTACTTC CASSHWRSGGQETQYF
. TRBJ2-1 TRBV3-1 many TGTGCCAGCAGCCAAGATGCGGGTGAGAATGAGCAGTTCTTC CASSQDAGENEQFF
. TRBJ1-1 TRBV2 many TGTGCCAGCAGTGGGAACGTGGTGAACACTGAAGCTTTCTTT CASSGNVVNTEAFF
TRBD1 TRBJ1-5 TRBV20-1 . TGCAGTGCCGGGACAGGGGTTTTTGGGCAGCCCCAGCATTTT CSAGTGVFGQPQHF
. TRBJ2-5 TRBV7-7 many TGTGCTAGCAGCTTAATGTACCAAGAGACCCAGTACTTC CASSLMYQETQYF
. TRBJ1-3 TRBV18 many TGTGCCAGCTCACCACCCCTGGCCGCTGGAAACACCATATATTTT CASSPPLAAGNTIYF
. TRBJ2-4 TRBV6-2/TRBV6-3 many TGTGCCAGCAGTTACTCGATGGCAGTCGGCAAAAACATTCAGTACTTC CASSYSMAVGKNIQYF
TRBD2 TRBJ2-1 TRBV15 . TGTGCCACCAGCAGAGACACCCTAGCGGGAGGGCAGAATGAGCAGTTCTTC CATSRDTLAGGQNEQFF
. TRBJ2-3 TRBV7-6 few TGTGCCAGCAGCTTAGGAGAGGGAGGTTTGCTCCGGATCAGAAGTTTCACAGATACGCAGTATTTT CASSLGEGGLLRIRSFTDTQYF
TRBD1 TRBJ2-3 TRBV12-3/TRBV12-4 many TGTGCCAGCAGTTTATTCCCTCCCTTCCGGGACAGGGAGATCGCGCAGTATTTT CASSLFPPFRDREIAQYF
. TRBJ2-1 TRBV20-1 many TGCAGTGCTAGAGATACCGGGAATGAGCAGTTCTTC CSARDTGNEQFF
. TRBJ1-5 TRBV28 many TGTGCCAGCTGGTTCTCCCGGGGTAATCAGCCCCAGCATTTT CASWFSRGNQPQHF
. TRBJ2-7 TRBV27 many TGTGCCACCGGCCGGGACGGTAGTTTCTACGAGCAGTACTTC CATGRDGSFYEQYF
TRBD2 TRBJ2-4 TRBV11-2 many TGTGCCAGCAGCTTAGAGCTGGGAGGGTTCGGCATTCAGTACTTC CASSLELGGFGIQYF
TRBD1 TRBJ1-3 TRBV28 many TGTGCCAGCAGGGCTTGGACAGGGCAATTCTCTGGAAACACCATATATTTT CASRAWTGQFSGNTIYF
TRBD2 TRBJ2-5 TRBV29-1 . TGCAGCGTTGAGGGCATCGCTAGCGGGAGTTTAGAGACCCAGTACTTC CSVEGIASGSLETQYF
. TRBJ2-7 TRBV6-1 many TGTGCCAGCAGAGGTGTAGACTACGAGCAGTACTTC CASRGVDYEQYF
. TRBJ1-1 TRBV7-9 . TGTGCCAGCAGCTTAGTTCAGAACCCGAACACTGAAGCTTTCTTT CASSLVQNPNTEAFF
. TRBJ2-7 TRBV2 many TGTGCCAGCAGTGCGGGGGCAGCCCCCACCTACGAGCAGTACTTC CASSAGAAPTYEQYF
. TRBJ2-7 TRBV19 few TGTGCCACATCGGTGCGGCTGGGGTACGAGCAGTACTTC CATSVRLGYEQYF
. TRBJ1-3 TRBV30 . TGTGCCTGGAGTGTACTAATGGGGAACACCATATATTTT CAWSVLMGNTIYF
. TRBJ2-2 TRBV7-9 . TGTGCCAGCAGCGCAGGTTCGGGACCCAGGGCCGGGGAGCTGTTTTTT CASSAGSGPRAGELFF